This is a list of T cell receptor beta chains from one sample in a study of post-analysis software for immune sequencing data. TCRdb reprocessed the PCR reads via MiXCR and lists one record per CDR3 protein. The sample records roughly 870,000 distinct CDR3 sequences, 53% being singletons. Sequenced: blood. Receptors were obtained from a girl aged 10 to 17 with multiple sclerosis. CDR3s include the opening cysteine and the closing phenylalanine or tryptophan. D genes are given only for firm matches. Expanded clones are given a class, and other clones once, few, many or no size at all.

D	V	J	size	DNA	CDR3
TRBD1	TRBV7-8	TRBJ2-7	once	TGTGCCAGCAGCTTTCTCACTGGACAGGGGCGATGGTTGGGCGAGCAGTACTTC	CASSFLTGQGRWLGEQYF
-	TRBV6-1	TRBJ1-1	-	TGTGCCAGCAGTGAAGTTCGGAACACTGAAGCTTTCTTT	CASSEVRNTEAFF
TRBD1	TRBV7-9	TRBJ2-7	few	TGTGCCAGCAGCTCCGTGGGACAGGGCGCAACCCCCTACGAGCAGTACTTC	CASSSVGQGATPYEQYF
-	TRBV15	TRBJ2-3	-	TGTGCCACCAGCAGAGTCGGGACTAGCACAGATACGCAGTATTTT	CATSRVGTSTDTQYF
-	TRBV5-1	TRBJ2-5	-	TGCACCAGCAGCCGACAAGTACAAGAGACCCAGTACTTC	CTSSRQVQETQYF
-	TRBV5-1	TRBJ2-3	few	TGCGCCAGCAGCTTACTGATCACAGATACGCAGTATTTT	CASSLLITDTQYF
-	TRBV4-1	TRBJ2-1	-	TGCGCCAGCAGTGAGGGGAGTGATCAGTTCTTC	CASSEGSDQFF
-	TRBV12-3/TRBV12-4	TRBJ2-5	few	TGTGCCAGCAGGACGGCGGGGACAGAGACCCAGTACTTC	CASRTAGTETQYF
-	TRBV15	TRBJ1-5	-	TGTGCCACCAGCAGAGATGGAACGGCTAATCAGCCCCAGCATTTT	CATSRDGTANQPQHF
TRBD2	TRBV5-1	TRBJ2-3	-	TGCGCCAGCAGCCTCGAACTAGCGGGCTACAGCACAGATACGCAGTATTTT	CASSLELAGYSTDTQYF
TRBD2	TRBV20-1	TRBJ2-3	-	TGCAGTGCTAGAGTTAGCGGGAGGGATACGCAGTATTTT	CSARVSGRDTQYF
-	TRBV20-1	TRBJ2-3	-	TGCAGTGCCAGCCTCGGGGGCCGAAGCACAGATACGCAGTATTTT	CSASLGGRSTDTQYF
-	TRBV7-9	TRBJ2-5	-	TGTGCCAGCAGCTTAGCTCATGAGACCCAGTACTTC	CASSLAHETQYF
-	TRBV5-1	TRBJ2-3	-	TGCGCCAGCAGCGTCAAACAGGGAATGAGGGCAGATACGCAGTATTTT	CASSVKQGMRADTQYF
-	TRBV29-1	TRBJ1-2	-	TGCAGCGTCCAGAACAGGCTCAACTATGGCTACACCTTC	CSVQNRLNYGYTF
TRBD1	TRBV7-9	TRBJ2-7	-	TGTGCCAGCAGCCCGGACAGGGCGGTCCACGAGCAGTACTTC	CASSPDRAVHEQYF
-	TRBV5-5	TRBJ2-7	many	TGTGCCAGCAGCTTGGAAACATTGCGGGGAGGTGAGCAGTACTTC	CASSLETLRGGEQYF
-	TRBV6-1	TRBJ2-1	-	TGTGCCAGCACGGAGGCCGATGAGCAGTTCTTC	CASTEADEQFF
-	TRBV28	TRBJ2-2	-	TGTGCCACTCCAACAGGATCGAACACCGGGGAGCTGTTTTTT	CATPTGSNTGELFF
-	TRBV29-1	TRBJ2-3	-	TGCAGCTCCAAGGGGGGAAACACAGATACGCAGTATTTT	CSSKGGNTDTQYF
TRBD2	TRBV14	TRBJ2-1	few	TGTGCCAGCAGCCATCTAGCGGGAGGCCGCAATGAGCAGTTCTTC	CASSHLAGGRNEQFF
-	TRBV7-9	TRBJ1-4	-	TGTGCCAGCAGCCCCGACGCAACTAATGAAAAACTGTTTTTT	CASSPDATNEKLFF
TRBD1	TRBV6-2/TRBV6-3	TRBJ1-2	-	TGTGCCAGCGAGACAGGGACGAATGGCTACACCTTC	CASETGTNGYTF
-	TRBV20-1	TRBJ2-5	-	TGCAGTGTTCCCGCCGCGCCCGTTCAAGAGACCCAGTACTTC	CSVPAAPVQETQYF
TRBD1	TRBV7-9	TRBJ2-7	-	TGTGCCAGCAGCACGTACAGGGGGCATCTTACCTACGAGCAGTACTTC	CASSTYRGHLTYEQYF
-	TRBV6-5	TRBJ1-1	-	TGTGCCAGCAGTTACAACCAAATTGAAGCTTTCTTT	CASSYNQIEAFF
-	TRBV24-1	TRBJ2-7	few	TGTGCCACCAGTGATTCGAGGGGAGTGCAGTACTTC	CATSDSRGVQYF
-	TRBV20-1	TRBJ2-7	-	TGCAGTGCTAGAGCGGAGCGGTCCATGGCCTACGAGCAGTACTTC	CSARAERSMAYEQYF
-	TRBV4-2	TRBJ2-7	-	TGTGCCAGCAGCCAAGATGAGTTAACCGGCACAGGCTCCTACGAGCAGTACTTC	CASSQDELTGTGSYEQYF
TRBD1	TRBV2	TRBJ1-2	few	TGTGCCAGCACTGGGACAGGGGGGTTGTTTGGCTACACCTTC	CASTGTGGLFGYTF
-	TRBV2	TRBJ1-2	-	TGTGCCAGCAGTGACACTCCGAGAGGGGCGACTAACTATGGCTACACCTTC	CASSDTPRGATNYGYTF
TRBD2	TRBV5-1	TRBJ2-7	few	TGCGCCAGCAGCCCAGGACTAGCGGGAGCGGTCTACGAGCAGTACTTC	CASSPGLAGAVYEQYF
-	TRBV28	TRBJ1-2	-	TGTGCCAGCAGTTTACGGGGGTATGGGGCTAACTATGGCTACACCTTC	CASSLRGYGANYGYTF
-	TRBV10-2	TRBJ1-4	-	TGCGCCAGCAGGATCGCAGCTAATGAAAAACTGTTTTTT	CASRIAANEKLFF